A single TCR beta chain is shown here with its context. The data were obtained in a study of response to subunit inactivated influenza vaccine. Trimming stripped 0 bases from V and 4 bases from J, with 21 bases between. Germline loops: CDR1 SGHAT, CDR2 FQDESV (reference sequence). The CDR3 runs 18 residues. TCRdb analysed the RT-PCR reads with MiXCR anew, one entry per CDR3 protein. In the table there are some 850,000 distinct CDR3 sequences, around 18% of which are singletons. This clonotype originated in a man aged 50-60 years who received an inactivated influenza vaccine. The genes are TRBV11-1 and TRBJ2-5; D is unclear. This material consisted of PBMCs from blood, taken roughly 5 days after vaccination. CDR3 sequence (DNA): TGTGCCAGCAGCTTAGCACGTCCCCCCCCGGTAATCGTAGAGACCCAGTACTTC. Protein product: CASSLARPPPVIVETQYF.